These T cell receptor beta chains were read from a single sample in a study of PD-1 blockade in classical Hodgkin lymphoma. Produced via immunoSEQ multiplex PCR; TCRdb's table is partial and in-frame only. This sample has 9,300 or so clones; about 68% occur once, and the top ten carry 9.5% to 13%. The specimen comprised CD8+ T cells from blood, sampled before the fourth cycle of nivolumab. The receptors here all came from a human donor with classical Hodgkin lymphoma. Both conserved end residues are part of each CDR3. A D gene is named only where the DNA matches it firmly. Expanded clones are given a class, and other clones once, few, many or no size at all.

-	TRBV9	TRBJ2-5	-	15	CASSVGPNRVETQYF	TGTGCCAGCAGCGTAGGCCCAAACAGGGTAGAGACCCAGTACTTC
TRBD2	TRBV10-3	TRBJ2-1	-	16	CAISDVLGGREDEQFF	TGTGCCATCAGTGACGTCCTCGGAGGGAGGGAAGATGAGCAGTTCTTC
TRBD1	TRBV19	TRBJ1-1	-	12	CASMETGVVAFF	TGTGCCAGTATGGAGACAGGGGTTGTAGCTTTCTTT
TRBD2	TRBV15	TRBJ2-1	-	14	CATQVAGVYNEQFF	TGTGCGACCCAGGTAGCGGGGGTCTACAATGAGCAGTTCTTC
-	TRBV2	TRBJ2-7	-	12	CASRRGTTEQYF	TGTGCCAGCAGAAGGGGTACCACCGAGCAGTACTTC
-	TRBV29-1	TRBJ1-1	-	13	CSVGEGQLFEAFF	TGCAGCGTTGGTGAAGGACAGCTCTTTGAAGCTTTCTTT
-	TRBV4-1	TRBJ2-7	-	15	CASSQRNWGSYEQYF	TGCGCCAGCAGCCAACGGAACTGGGGCTCCTACGAGCAGTACTTC
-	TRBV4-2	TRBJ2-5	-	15	CASSLNREPSKTQYF	TGTGCCAGCAGCCTCAACAGGGAGCCCTCCAAGACCCAGTACTTC
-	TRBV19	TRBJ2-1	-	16	CASSIESTSSYNEQFF	TGTGCCAGTAGTATAGAAAGCACTAGCTCCTACAATGAGCAGTTCTTC
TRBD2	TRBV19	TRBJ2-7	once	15	CASTRGTSGTYEQYF	TGTGCCAGTACCCGAGGGACTAGCGGGACCTACGAGCAGTACTTC
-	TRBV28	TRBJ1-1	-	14	CASSFGGTNTEAFF	TGTGCCAGCAGTTTTGGGGGGACCAACACTGAAGCTTTCTTT
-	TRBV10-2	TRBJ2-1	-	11	CASKMGNEQFF	TGCGCCAGCAAGATGGGCAATGAGCAGTTCTTC
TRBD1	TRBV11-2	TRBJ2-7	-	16	CASSLDIGTGGSEQYF	TGTGCCAGCAGCTTAGATATCGGGACAGGCGGTTCCGAGCAGTACTTC
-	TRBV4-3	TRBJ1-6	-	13	CASSQDGNSPLHF	TGCGCCAGCAGCCAAGATGGAAATTCACCCCTCCACTTT
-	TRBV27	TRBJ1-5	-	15	CASSSRGLRGEPQHF	TGTGCCAGCAGTTCTCGGGGACTCAGGGGTGAGCCCCAGCATTTT
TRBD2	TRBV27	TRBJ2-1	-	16	CASSLLTSGSYNEQFF	TGTGCCAGCAGTCTGCTGACTAGCGGGAGTTACAATGAGCAGTTCTTC
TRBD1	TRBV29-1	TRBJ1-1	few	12	CSGRDRAPEAFF	TGCAGCGGCCGGGACAGGGCGCCTGAAGCTTTCTTT
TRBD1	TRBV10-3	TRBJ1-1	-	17	CAISESWGTGLRTEAFF	TGTGCCATCAGTGAGTCTTGGGGGACAGGGCTAAGAACTGAAGCTTTCTTT
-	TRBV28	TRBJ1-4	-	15	CASSLLGSPNEKLFF	TGTGCCAGCAGTTTACTCGGGTCTCCTAATGAAAAACTGTTTTTT
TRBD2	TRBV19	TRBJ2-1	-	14	CASSIVLAGYQQFF	TGTGCCAGTAGTATAGTGCTAGCGGGGTATCAGCAGTTCTTC
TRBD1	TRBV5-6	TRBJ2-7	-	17	CASSLRGWTGGLYEQYF	TGTGCCAGCAGCTTGAGAGGATGGACAGGGGGCCTCTACGAGCAGTACTTC
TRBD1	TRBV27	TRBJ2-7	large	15	CASSLSQQGMDEQYF	TGTGCCAGCAGTTTATCGCAACAGGGGATGGACGAGCAGTACTTC
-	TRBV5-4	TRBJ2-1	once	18	CASNVFSPTAVDGNEQFF	TGTGCCAGCAACGTTTTTAGCCCCACGGCAGTGGACGGCAATGAGCAGTTCTTC
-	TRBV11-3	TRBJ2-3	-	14	CASSFTGSPDTQYF	TGTGCCAGCAGCTTTACAGGGTCCCCAGATACGCAGTATTTT
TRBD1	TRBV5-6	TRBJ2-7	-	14	CASSKGQGTYEQYF	TGTGCCAGCAGTAAAGGACAGGGGACCTACGAGCAGTACTTC
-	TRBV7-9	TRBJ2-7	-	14	CASSAQDTFYEQYF	TGTGCCAGCAGCGCACAAGACACCTTCTACGAGCAGTACTTC
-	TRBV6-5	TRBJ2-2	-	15	CASSYAGRPTGELFF	TGTGCCAGCAGTTACGCGGGGCGACCCACCGGGGAGCTGTTTTTT
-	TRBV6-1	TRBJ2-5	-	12	CASSELLETQYF	TGTGCCAGCAGTGAACTCTTAGAGACCCAGTACTTC
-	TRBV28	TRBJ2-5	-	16	CASSHETTAGQETQYF	TGTGCCAGCAGCCACGAGACGACAGCCGGCCAAGAGACCCAGTACTTC
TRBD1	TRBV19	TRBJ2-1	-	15	CASRFTGTGYNEQFF	TGTGCCAGTAGATTCACCGGGACAGGGTACAATGAGCAGTTCTTC
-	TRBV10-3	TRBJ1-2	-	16	CAISESGQLPVYGYTF	TGTGCCATCAGTGAGTCCGGTCAGCTACCTGTCTATGGCTACACCTTC
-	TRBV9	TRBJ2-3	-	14	CASSVDQGQDTQYF	TGTGCCAGCAGCGTAGACCAGGGGCAGGATACGCAGTATTTT
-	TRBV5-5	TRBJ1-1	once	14	CASSLWGKGTEAFF	TGTGCCAGCAGCTTGTGGGGTAAGGGCACTGAAGCTTTCTTT
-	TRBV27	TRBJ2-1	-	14	CASSFLGSYNEQFF	TGTGCCAGCAGTTTTCTTGGATCCTACAATGAGCAGTTCTTC
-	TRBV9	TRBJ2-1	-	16	CASSAADLGQHYEQFF	TGTGCCAGCAGCGCAGCAGATTTGGGACAACACTATGAGCAGTTCTTC
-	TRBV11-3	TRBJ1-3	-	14	CASSLVGAGNTIYF	TGTGCCAGCAGCTTAGTAGGGGCCGGAAACACCATATATTTT
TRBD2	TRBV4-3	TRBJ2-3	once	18	CASSQGLAGGTSTDTQYF	TGCGCCAGCAGCCAAGGACTAGCGGGAGGAACGAGCACAGATACGCAGTATTTT
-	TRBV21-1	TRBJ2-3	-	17	CASSTRTGWFATDTQYF	TGTGCCAGCAGCACCCGGACAGGGTGGTTTGCCACAGATACGCAGTATTTT